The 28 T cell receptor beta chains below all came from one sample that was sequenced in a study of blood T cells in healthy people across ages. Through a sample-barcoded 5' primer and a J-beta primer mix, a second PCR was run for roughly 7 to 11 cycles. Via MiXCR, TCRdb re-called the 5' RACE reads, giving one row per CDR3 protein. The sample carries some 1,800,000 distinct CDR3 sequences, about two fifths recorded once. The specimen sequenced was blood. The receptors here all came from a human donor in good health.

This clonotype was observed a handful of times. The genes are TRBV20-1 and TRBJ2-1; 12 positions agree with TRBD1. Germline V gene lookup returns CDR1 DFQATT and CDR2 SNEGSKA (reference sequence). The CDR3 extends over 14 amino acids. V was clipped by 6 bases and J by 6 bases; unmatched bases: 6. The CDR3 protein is CSAPVGQGANEQFF. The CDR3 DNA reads TGCAGTGCCCCGGTGGGACAGGGGGCCAATGAGCAGTTCTTC.

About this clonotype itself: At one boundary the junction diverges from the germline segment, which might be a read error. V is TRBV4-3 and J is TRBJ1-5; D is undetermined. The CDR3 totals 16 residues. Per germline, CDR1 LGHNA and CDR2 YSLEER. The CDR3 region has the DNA TGCGCCGGCAGCCAAGATCTTGGGAGGGATTCACAGCCCCAGCATTTT. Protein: CAGSQDLGRDSQPQHF.

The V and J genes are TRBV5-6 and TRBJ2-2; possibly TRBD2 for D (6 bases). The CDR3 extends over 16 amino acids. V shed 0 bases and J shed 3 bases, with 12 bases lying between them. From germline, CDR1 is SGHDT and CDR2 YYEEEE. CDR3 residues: CASSLAPRGDTGELFF. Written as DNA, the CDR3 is TGTGCCAGCAGCTTGGCCCCCCGCGGGGACACCGGGGAGCTGTTTTTT.

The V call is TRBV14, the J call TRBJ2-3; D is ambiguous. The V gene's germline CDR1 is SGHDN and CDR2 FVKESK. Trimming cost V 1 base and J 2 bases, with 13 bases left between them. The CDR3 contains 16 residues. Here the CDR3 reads CASSQVYAPTTDTQYF. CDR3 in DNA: TGTGCCAGCAGCCAAGTGTACGCCCCCACCACAGATACGCAGTATTTT. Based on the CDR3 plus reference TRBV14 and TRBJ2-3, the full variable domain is EAGVTQFPSHSVIEKGQTVTLRCDPISGHDNLYWYRRVMGKEIKFLLHFVKESKQDESGMPNNRFLAERTGGTYSTLKVQPAELEDSGVYFCASSQVYAPTTDTQYFGPGTRLTVL.

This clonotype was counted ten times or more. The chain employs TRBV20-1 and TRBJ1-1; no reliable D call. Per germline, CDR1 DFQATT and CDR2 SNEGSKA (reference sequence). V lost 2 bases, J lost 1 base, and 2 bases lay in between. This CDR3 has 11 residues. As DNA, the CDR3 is TGCAGTGCTAGACAGAACACTGAAGCTTTCTTT. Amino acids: CSARQNTEAFF.

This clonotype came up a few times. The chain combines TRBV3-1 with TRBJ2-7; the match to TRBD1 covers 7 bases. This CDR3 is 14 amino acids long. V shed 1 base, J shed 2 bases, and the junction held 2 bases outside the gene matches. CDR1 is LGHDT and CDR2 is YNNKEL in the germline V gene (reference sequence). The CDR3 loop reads CASSQGDRPYEQYF. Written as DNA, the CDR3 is TGTGCCAGCAGCCAAGGGGACAGACCCTACGAGCAGTACTTC.

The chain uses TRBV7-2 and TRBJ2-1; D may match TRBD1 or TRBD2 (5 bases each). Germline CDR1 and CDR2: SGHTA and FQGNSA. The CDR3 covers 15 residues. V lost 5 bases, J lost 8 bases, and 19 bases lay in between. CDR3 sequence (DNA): TGTGCCAGCAGCCCCCCAGGGAGTGTTTCGCATGAGCAGTTCTTC. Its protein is CASSPPGSVSHEQFF. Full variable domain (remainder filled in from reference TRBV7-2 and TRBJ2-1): GAGVSQSPSNKVTEKGKDVELRCDPISGHTALYWYRQSLGQGLEFLIYFQGNSAPDKSGLPSDRFSAERTGGSVSTLTIQRTQQEDSAVYLCASSPPGSVSHEQFFGPGTRLTVL.

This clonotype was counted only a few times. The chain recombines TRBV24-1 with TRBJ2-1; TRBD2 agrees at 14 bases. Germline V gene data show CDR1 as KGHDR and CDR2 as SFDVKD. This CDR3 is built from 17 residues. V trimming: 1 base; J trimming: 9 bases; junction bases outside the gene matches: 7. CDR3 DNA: TGTGCCACCAGTGATTTCCTGACTAGCGGGGGGGTTGGTGAGCAGTTCTTC. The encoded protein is CATSDFLTSGGVGEQFF.

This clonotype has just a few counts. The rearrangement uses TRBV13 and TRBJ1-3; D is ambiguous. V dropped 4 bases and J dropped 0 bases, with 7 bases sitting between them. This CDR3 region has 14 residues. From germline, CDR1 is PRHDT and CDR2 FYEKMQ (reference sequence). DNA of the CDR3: TGTGCCAGCAGCTCGTCGAGCTCTGGAAACACCATATATTTT. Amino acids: CASSSSSSGNTIYF.

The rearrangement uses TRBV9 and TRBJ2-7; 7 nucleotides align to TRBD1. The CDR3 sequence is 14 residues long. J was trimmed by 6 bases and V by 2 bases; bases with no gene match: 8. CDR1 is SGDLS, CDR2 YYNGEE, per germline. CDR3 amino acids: CASSVTGTALEQYF. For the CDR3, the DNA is TGTGCCAGCAGCGTTACGGGGACAGCCCTCGAGCAGTACTTC.

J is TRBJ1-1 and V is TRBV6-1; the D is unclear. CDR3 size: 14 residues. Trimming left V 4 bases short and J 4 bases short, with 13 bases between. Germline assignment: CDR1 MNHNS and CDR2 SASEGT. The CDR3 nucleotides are TGTGCCAGCAGTGGAACCACCCGGAGCACTGAAGCTTTCTTT. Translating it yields CASSGTTRSTEAFF.

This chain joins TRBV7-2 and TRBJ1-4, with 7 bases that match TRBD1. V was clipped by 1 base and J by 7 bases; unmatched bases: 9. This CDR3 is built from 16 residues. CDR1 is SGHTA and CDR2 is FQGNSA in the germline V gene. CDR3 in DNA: TGTGCCAGCAGCTTAGATCGACAGGGAGGTGGTGAAAAACTGTTTTTT. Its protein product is CASSLDRQGGGEKLFF.

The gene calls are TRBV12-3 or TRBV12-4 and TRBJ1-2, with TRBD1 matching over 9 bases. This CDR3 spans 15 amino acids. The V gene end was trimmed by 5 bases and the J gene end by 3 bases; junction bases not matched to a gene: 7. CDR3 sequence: CASSRGQGRDYGYTF. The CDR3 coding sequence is TGTGCCAGCAGTCGCGGACAGGGGAGAGACTATGGCTACACCTTC.

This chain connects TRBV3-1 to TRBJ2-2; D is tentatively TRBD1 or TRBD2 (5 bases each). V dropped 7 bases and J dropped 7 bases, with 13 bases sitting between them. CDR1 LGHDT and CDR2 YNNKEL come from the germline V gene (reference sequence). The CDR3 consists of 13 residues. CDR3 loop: CASIRGAGGELFF. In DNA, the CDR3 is TGTGCCAGCATAAGAGGGGCGGGCGGGGAGCTGTTTTTT.

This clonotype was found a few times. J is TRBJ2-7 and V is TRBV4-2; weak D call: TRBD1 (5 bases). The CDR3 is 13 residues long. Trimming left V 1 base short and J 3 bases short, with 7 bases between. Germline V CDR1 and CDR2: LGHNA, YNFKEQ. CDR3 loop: CASSQARDYEQYF. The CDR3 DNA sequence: TGTGCCAGCAGCCAAGCCAGGGACTACGAGCAGTACTTC.

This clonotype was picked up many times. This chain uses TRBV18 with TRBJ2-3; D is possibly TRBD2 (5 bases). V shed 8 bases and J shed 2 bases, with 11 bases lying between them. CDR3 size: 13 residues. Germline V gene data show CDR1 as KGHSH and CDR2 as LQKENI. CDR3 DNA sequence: TGTGCCAGCAGCCCCCGGGACACAGATACGCAGTATTTT. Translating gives CASSPRDTDTQYF.

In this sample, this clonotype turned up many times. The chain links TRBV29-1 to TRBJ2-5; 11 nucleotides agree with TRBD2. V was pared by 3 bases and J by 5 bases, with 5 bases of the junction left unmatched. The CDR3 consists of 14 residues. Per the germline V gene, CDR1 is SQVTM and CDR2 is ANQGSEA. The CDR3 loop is CSVDPSGGYETQYF. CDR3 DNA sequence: TGCAGCGTTGATCCTAGCGGGGGGTATGAGACCCAGTACTTC.

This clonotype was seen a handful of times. The CDR3 protein is CSAPVGRFGTEAFF. The CDR3, as DNA: TGCAGTGCCCCCGTAGGACGTTTCGGTACTGAAGCTTTCTTT. V is TRBV20-1 and J is TRBJ1-1; the D is unclear. CDR1 is DFQATT, CDR2 SNEGSKA, per germline (reference sequence). The CDR3 is 14 residues long. Trimming left V 6 bases short and J 5 bases short, with 19 bases between.

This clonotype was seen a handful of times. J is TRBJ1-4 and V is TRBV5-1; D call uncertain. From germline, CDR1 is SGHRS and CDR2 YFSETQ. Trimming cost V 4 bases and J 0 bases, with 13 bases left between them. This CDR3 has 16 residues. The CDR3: CASSLGRRATNEKLFF. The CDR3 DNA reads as TGCGCCAGCAGCCTAGGAAGGAGAGCAACTAATGAAAAACTGTTTTTT.

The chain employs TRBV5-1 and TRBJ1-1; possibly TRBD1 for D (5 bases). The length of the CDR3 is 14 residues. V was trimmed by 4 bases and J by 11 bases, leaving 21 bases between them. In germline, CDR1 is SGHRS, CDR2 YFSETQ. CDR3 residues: CASSLRWGERDAFF. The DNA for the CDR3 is TGCGCCAGCAGCCTACGATGGGGGGAAAGAGACGCTTTCTTT.

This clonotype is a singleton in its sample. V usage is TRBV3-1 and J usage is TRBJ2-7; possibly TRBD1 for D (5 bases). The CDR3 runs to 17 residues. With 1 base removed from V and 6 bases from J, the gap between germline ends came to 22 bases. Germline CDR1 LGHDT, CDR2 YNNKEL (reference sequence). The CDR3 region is CASSQVQGWAGWSEQYF. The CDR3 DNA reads TGTGCCAGCAGCCAAGTTCAGGGCTGGGCAGGATGGTCCGAGCAGTACTTC.

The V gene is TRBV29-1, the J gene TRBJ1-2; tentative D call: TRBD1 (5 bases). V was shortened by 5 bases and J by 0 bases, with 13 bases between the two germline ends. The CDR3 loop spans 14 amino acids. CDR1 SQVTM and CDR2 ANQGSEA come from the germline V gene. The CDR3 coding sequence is TGCAGCGTTTGGGACGGGGAGTCTAACTATGGCTACACCTTC. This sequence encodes CSVWDGESNYGYTF.

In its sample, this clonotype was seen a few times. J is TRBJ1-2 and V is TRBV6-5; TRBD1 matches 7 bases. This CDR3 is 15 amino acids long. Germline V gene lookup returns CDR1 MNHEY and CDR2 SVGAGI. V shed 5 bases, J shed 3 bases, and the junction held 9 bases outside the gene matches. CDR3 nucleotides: TGTGCCAGCAGTAAAGCGTTTACAGGGGACTATGGCTACACCTTC. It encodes CASSKAFTGDYGYTF.

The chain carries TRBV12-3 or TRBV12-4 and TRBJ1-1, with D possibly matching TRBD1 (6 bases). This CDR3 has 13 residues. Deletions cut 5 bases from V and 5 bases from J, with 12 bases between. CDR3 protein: CASSVNRVTEAFF. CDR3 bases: TGTGCCAGCAGTGTCAACAGGGTTACTGAAGCTTTCTTT.

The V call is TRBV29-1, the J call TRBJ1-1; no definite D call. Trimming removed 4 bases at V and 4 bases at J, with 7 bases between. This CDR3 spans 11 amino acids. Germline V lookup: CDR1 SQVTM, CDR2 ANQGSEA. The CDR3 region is CSVVAPTEAFF. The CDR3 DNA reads TGCAGCGTTGTGGCGCCCACTGAAGCTTTCTTT. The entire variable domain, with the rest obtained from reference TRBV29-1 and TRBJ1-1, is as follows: SAVISQKPSRDICQRGTSLTIQCQVDSQVTMMFWYRQQPGQSLTLIATANQGSEATYESGFVIDKFPISRPNLTFSTLTVSNMSPEDSSIYLCSVVAPTEAFFGQGTRLTVV.

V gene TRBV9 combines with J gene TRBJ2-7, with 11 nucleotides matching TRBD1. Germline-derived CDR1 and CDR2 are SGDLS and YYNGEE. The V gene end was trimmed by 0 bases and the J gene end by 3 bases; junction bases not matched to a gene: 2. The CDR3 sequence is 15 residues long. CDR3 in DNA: TGTGCCAGCAGCGTAGGGACAGGGGGCAGCTACGAGCAGTACTTC. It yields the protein CASSVGTGGSYEQYF.

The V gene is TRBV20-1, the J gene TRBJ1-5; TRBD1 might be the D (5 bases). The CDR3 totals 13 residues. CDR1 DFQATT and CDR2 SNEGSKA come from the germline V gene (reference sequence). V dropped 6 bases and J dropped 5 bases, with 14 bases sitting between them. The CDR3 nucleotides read TGCAGTGCCGGGGCCCGAGAGGATCAGCCCCAGCATTTT. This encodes CSAGAREDQPQHF.

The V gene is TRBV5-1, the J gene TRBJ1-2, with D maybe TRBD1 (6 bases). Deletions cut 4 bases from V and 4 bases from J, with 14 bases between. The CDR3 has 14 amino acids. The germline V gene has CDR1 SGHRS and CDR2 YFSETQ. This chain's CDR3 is CASSRMDSSYGYTF. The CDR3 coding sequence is TGCGCCAGCAGCAGAATGGACAGTAGCTATGGCTACACCTTC. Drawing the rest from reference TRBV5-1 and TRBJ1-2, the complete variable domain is KAGVTQTPRYLIKTRGQQVTLSCSPISGHRSVSWYQQTPGQGLQFLFEYFSETQRNKGNFPGRFSGRQFSNSRSEMNVSTLELGDSALYLCASSRMDSSYGYTFGSGTRLTVV.